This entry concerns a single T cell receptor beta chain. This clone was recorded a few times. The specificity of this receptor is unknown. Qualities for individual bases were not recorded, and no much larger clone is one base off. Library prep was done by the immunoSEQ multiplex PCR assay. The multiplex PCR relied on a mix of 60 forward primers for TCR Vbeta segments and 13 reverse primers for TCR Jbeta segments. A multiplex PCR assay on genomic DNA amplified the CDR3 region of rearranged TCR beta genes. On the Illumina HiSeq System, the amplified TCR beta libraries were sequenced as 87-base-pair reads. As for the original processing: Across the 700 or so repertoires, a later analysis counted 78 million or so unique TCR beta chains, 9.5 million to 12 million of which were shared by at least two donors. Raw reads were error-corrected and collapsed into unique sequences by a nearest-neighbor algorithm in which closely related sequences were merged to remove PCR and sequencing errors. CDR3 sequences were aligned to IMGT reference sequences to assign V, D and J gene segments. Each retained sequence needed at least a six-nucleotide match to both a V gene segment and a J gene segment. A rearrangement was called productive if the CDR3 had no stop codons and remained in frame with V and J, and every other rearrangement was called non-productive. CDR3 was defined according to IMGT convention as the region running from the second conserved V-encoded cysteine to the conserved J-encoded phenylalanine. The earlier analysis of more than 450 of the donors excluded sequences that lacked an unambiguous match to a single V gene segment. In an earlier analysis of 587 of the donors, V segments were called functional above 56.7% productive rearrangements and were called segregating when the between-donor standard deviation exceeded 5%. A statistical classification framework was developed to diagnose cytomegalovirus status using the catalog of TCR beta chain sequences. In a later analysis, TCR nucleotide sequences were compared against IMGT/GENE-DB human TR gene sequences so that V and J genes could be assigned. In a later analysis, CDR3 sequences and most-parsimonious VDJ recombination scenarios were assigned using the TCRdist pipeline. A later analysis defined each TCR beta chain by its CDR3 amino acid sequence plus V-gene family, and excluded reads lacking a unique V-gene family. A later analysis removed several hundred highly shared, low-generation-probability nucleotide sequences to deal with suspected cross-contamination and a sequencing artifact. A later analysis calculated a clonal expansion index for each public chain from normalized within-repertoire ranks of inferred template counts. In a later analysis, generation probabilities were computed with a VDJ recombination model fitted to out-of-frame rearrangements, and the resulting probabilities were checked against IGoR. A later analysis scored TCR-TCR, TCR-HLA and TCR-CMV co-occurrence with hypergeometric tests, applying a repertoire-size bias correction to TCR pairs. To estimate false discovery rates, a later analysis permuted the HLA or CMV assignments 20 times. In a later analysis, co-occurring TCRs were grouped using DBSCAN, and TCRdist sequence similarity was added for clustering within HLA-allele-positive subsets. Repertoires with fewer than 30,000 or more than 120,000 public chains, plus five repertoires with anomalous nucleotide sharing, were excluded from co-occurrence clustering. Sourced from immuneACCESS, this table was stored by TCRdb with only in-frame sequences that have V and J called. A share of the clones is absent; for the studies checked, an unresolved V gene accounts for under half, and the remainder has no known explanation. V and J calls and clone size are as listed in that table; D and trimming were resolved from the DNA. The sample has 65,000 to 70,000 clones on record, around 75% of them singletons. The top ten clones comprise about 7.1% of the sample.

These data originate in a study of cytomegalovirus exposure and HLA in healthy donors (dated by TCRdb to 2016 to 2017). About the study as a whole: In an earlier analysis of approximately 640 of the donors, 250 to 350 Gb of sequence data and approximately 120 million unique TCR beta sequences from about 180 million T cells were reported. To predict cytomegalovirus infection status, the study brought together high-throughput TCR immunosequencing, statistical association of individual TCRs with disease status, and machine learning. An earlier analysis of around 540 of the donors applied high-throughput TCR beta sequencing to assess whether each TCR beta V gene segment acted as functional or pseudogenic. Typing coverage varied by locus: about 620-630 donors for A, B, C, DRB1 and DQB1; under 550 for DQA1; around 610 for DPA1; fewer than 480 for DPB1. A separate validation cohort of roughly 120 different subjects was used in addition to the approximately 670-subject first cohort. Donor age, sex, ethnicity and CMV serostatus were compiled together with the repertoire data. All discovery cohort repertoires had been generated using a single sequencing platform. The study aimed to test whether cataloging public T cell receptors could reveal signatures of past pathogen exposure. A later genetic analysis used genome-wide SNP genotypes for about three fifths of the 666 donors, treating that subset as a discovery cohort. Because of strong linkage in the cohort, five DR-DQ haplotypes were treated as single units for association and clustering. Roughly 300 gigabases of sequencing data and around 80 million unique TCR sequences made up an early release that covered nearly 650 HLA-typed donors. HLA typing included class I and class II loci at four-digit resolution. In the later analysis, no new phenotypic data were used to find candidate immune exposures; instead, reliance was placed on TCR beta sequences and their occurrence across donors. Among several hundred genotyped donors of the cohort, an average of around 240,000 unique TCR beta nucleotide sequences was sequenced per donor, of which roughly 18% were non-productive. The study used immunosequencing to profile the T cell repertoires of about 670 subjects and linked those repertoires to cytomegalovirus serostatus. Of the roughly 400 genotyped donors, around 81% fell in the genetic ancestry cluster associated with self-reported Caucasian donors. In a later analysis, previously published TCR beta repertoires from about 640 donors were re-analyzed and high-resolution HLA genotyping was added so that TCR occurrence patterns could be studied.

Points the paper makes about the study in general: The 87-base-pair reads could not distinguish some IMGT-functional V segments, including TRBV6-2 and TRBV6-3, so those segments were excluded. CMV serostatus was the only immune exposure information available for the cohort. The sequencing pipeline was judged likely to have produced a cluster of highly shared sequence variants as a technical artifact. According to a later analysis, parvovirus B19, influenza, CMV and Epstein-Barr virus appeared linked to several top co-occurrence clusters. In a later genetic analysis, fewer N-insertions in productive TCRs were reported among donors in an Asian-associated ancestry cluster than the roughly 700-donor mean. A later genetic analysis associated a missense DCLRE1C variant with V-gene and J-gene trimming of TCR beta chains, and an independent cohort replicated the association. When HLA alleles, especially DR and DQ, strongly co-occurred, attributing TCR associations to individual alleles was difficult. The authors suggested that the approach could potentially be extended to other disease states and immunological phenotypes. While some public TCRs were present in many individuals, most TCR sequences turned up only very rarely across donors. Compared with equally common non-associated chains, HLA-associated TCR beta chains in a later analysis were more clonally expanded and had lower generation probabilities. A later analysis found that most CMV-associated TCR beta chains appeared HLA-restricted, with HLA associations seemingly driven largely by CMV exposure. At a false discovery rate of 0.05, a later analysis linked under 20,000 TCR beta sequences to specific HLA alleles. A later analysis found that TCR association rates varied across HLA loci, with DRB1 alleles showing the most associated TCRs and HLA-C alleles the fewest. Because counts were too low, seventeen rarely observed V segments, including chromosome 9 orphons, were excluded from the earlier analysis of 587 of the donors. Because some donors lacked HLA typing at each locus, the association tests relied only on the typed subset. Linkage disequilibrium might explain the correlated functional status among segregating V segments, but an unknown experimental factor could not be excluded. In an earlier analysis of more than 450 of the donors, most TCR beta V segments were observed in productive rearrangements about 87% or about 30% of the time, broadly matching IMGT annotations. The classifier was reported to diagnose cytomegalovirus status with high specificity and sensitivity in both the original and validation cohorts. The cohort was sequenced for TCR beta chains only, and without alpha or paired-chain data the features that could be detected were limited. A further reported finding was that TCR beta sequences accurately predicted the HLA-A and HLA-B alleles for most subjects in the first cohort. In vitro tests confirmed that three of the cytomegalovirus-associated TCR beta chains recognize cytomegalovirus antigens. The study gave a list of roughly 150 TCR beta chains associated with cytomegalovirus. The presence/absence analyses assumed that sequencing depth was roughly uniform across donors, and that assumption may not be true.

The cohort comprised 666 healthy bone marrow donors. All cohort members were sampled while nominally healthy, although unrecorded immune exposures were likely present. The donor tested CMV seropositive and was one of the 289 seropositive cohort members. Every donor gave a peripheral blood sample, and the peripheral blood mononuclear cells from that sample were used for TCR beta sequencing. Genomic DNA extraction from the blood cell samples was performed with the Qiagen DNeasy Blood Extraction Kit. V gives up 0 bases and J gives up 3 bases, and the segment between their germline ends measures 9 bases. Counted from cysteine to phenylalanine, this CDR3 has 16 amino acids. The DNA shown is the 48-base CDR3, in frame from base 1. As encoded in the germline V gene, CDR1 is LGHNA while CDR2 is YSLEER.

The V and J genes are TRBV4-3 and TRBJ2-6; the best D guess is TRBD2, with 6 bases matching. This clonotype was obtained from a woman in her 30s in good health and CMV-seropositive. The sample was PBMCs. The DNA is TGCGCCAGCAGCCAAGATCGGGGGTTTGGGGCCAACGTCCTGACTTTC. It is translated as CASSQDRGFGANVLTF.